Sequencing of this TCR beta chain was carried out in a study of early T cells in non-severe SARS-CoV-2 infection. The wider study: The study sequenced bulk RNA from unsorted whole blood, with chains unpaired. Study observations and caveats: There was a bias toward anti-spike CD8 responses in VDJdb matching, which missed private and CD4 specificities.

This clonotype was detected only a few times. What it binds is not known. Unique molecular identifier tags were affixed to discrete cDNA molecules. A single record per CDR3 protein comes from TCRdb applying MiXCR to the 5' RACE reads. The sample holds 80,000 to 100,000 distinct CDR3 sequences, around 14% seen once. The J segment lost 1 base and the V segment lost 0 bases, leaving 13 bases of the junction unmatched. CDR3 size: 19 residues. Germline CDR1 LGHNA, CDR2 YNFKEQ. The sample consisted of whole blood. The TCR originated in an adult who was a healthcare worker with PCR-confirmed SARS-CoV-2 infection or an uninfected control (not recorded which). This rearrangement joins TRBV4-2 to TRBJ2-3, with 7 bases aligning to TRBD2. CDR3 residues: CASSQDIVGAGAGTDTQYF. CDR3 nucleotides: TGTGCCAGCAGCCAAGATATAGTAGGGGCGGGAGCGGGCACAGATACGCAGTATTTT.